The TCR beta chain described here comes from a study of cytomegalovirus exposure and HLA in healthy donors. Study conclusions and caveats: TCR beta chains numbering 164 were designated cytomegalovirus-associated. HLA allele associations emerged for under 20,000 TCR beta sequences in a later analysis, at 0.05 false discovery rate. Across donors, presence/absence analyses took sequencing depth to be roughly uniform.

This CDR3 contains 14 residues. From germline, CDR1 is SGHAT and CDR2 FQNNGV. With 5 bases removed from V and 5 bases from J, the gap between germline ends came to 15 bases. Concerning this clone: Its antigen is unidentified.

PCR primers comprised 60 Vbeta and 13 Jbeta primers. TCRdb keeps only in-frame clones here, not all; method: immunoSEQ multiplex PCR. The sample includes over 75,000 clones, around 79% seen only once; the top ten take approximately 5.7%. Input material: PBMCs. The chain has TRBV11-2 and TRBJ2-5; D may be TRBD1 (6 bases). This receptor was identified in a female donor in good health and CMV-seronegative. CDR3 amino acids: CASSPYRVGETQYF. CDR3 coding DNA: TGTGCCAGCAGCCCCTACAGGGTGGGCGAGACCCAGTACTTC.